The rows below give T cell receptor beta chains drawn from one sample of a study of blood T cell repertoires in COVID-19. TCRdb's table, derived via immunoSEQ multiplex PCR, lists solely in-frame clones and lacks some. The table lists roughly 150,000 clones, around 90% of them singletons, with more than 5% in the top ten. What was sequenced was peripheral blood. All receptors come from a human donor in a cohort sampled during active COVID-19. Both conserved end residues are part of each CDR3. The D gene is left open where the match is weak. The size entry is marked missing in some rows and otherwise reads once, few, many or a size class.

abundance	v_gene	d_gene	j_gene	CDR3aa	CDR3nt
.	TRBV19	TRBD2	TRBJ2-2	CASTKTSVGTGELFF	TGTGCCAGTACCAAGACTAGCGTGGGCACCGGGGAGCTGTTTTTT
.	TRBV24-1	TRBD1	TRBJ2-3	CATSDGTVSTDTQYF	TGTGCCACCAGTGATGGGACAGTTAGCACAGATACGCAGTATTTT
.	TRBV24-1	TRBD2	TRBJ2-5	CATSDPIAGETQYF	TGTGCCACCAGTGATCCGATAGCGGGAGAGACCCAGTACTTC
.	TRBV13	TRBD1	TRBJ2-4	CASSSRQGRNIQYF	TGTGCCAGCAGCTCCCGACAGGGTCGGAACATTCAGTACTTC
.	TRBV9	TRBD2	TRBJ2-1	CASSVGLANEQFF	TGTGCCAGCAGCGTCGGACTAGCCAATGAGCAGTTCTTC
.	TRBV7-9	.	TRBJ1-2	CASSLTATNYGYTF	TGTGCCAGCAGCTTAACAGCAACTAACTATGGCTACACCTTC
.	TRBV6-5	TRBD2	TRBJ2-7	CASSYSLAGDPYEQYF	TGTGCCAGCAGTTACTCGCTAGCGGGGGATCCCTACGAGCAGTACTTC
.	TRBV30	.	TRBJ1-1	CAWSVASTFEAFF	TGTGCCTGGAGTGTTGCGTCTACTTTTGAAGCTTTCTTT
.	TRBV7-9	TRBD2	TRBJ2-1	CASSLGSGRARFF	TGTGCCAGCAGCTTGGGTAGCGGGAGGGCTAGGTTCTTC
.	TRBV2	.	TRBJ2-7	CASRGISGQGFEQYF	.
.	TRBV28	TRBD2	TRBJ2-7	CASSYWTRGEQYF	TGTGCCAGCAGCTACTGGACTAGGGGAGAGCAGTACTTC
.	TRBV28	.	TRBJ1-3	CASSLYGGNNIYF	TGTGCCAGCAGTTTATACGGGGGGAACAACATATATTTT
.	TRBV30	TRBD1	TRBJ1-1	CAWSPGQMNTEAFF	TGTGCCTGGAGCCCGGGACAGATGAACACTGAAGCTTTCTTT
.	TRBV4-1	.	TRBJ1-5	CASSQESTASNQPQHF	TGCGCCAGCAGCCAAGAATCGACAGCCTCCAATCAGCCCCAGCATTTT
once	TRBV9	TRBD1	TRBJ2-7	CASSVAPSDRGYEQYF	TGTGCCAGCAGCGTAGCCCCCTCAGACAGGGGATACGAGCAGTACTTC
.	TRBV24-1	TRBD2	TRBJ2-1	CATSGSLAGVHNEQFF	TGTGCCACCAGTGGCTCACTAGCGGGAGTCCACAATGAGCAGTTCTTC
.	TRBV7-8	TRBD2	TRBJ2-7	CASSTASGSTDEQYF	TGTGCCAGCAGCACGGCTAGCGGGAGTACCGACGAGCAGTACTTC
.	TRBV4-1	.	TRBJ2-3	CASSQEGEDTQYF	TGCGCCAGCAGCCAAGAGGGCGAGGATACGCAGTATTTT
.	TRBV5-4	TRBD1	TRBJ1-1	CASSGRQGISGYTEAFF	TGTGCCAGCAGCGGGAGACAGGGGATTTCAGGATACACTGAAGCTTTCTTT
.	TRBV6-5	TRBD1	TRBJ1-2	CASSPGQGEAYTF	TGTGCCAGCAGTCCGGGACAGGGAGAGGCCTACACCTTC
.	TRBV18	.	TRBJ2-5	CASSPWTGSSETQYF	TGTGCCAGCTCACCGTGGACGGGGAGCTCCGAGACCCAGTACTTC
once	TRBV11-2	.	TRBJ2-5	CASSLDGGGPGETQYF	TGTGCCAGCAGCTTAGATGGGGGGGGGCCAGGAGAGACCCAGTACTTC
.	TRBV5-4	TRBD2	TRBJ2-5	CASNVLAGGKETQYF	TGTGCCAGCAATGTCCTAGCGGGAGGGAAAGAGACCCAGTACTTC
few	TRBV24-1	.	TRBJ1-5	CATSGATNQPQHF	TGTGCCACCAGTGGAGCAACCAATCAGCCCCAGCATTTT
.	TRBV19	.	TRBJ1-6	CASSEPPKPPLHF	TGTGCCAGTAGTGAGCCTCCCAAGCCACCCCTCCACTTT
.	TRBV3-1/TRBV3-2	TRBD1	TRBJ1-1	CASSRGQANTEAFF	TGTGCCAGCAGCAGGGGACAGGCGAACACTGAAGCTTTCTTT
.	TRBV9	.	TRBJ1-3	CASSGRDKGNTIYF	TGTGCCAGCAGCGGCCGGGACAAAGGAAACACCATATATTTT
.	TRBV5-6	.	TRBJ1-2	CASSLAGRAYGYTF	TGTGCCAGCAGCTTGGCCGGCAGGGCCTATGGCTACACCTTC
.	TRBV9	.	TRBJ2-3	CASSGDRPTDTQYF	TGTGCCAGCAGCGGCGACAGACCCACAGATACGCAGTATTTT
few	TRBV30	TRBD2	TRBJ2-7	CAWEGGRRNSYEQYF	TGTGCCTGGGAGGGCGGGAGACGGAATTCCTACGAGCAGTACTTC
.	TRBV27	.	TRBJ1-1	CASSSHREDTEAFF	TGTGCCAGCAGTTCACACCGGGAGGACACTGAAGCTTTCTTT